Below, 9 T cell receptor beta chains from the same sample are listed, as sequenced in a study of beta chain features in type 1 diabetes listed by TCRdb under 2018. Library generation was performed with the immunoSEQ multiplex PCR assay. The entire amount of isolated RNA was reverse transcribed using the High Capacity cDNA Reverse Transcription Kit, so the sequenced TCRB transcripts were expressed ones. Imported from immuneACCESS, the table was reduced by TCRdb to in-frame sequences with V and J called. These copies leave out some clones; in studies compared against another copy, an unresolved V gene accounts for under half, and the cause of the remainder is not known. For this sample there are nearly 350,000 clones; 7.5% to 9% appear just once. More than 0.4% of the sample comes from the top ten. The sample comprised central memory CD4+ T cells from blood. These receptors came from a woman under 30 in good health.

The rearrangement links TRBV11-2 to TRBJ1-3; D unclear. Trimming took off 0 bases at V and 0 bases at J, with 3 bases between the two ends. Per germline, CDR1 SGHAT and CDR2 FQNNGV. The CDR3 is 14 amino acids. CDR3 DNA: TGTGCCAGCAGCTTAGAGCCCTCTGGAAACACCATATATTTT. Translated, it gives CASSLEPSGNTIYF.

This clone was observed many times. The J gene is TRBJ2-1, the V gene TRBV9; no firm D call. Germline V gene sequence: CDR1 SGDLS, CDR2 YYNGEE. The V and J ends lost 0 bases and 6 bases respectively, with 13 bases between them. This CDR3 spans 15 amino acids. CDR3 residues: CASSVAVTSSNEQFF. The CDR3 DNA sequence: TGTGCCAGCAGCGTAGCGGTGACGAGTTCCAATGAGCAGTTCTTC.

This clone occurred a few times. This chain connects TRBV5-8 to TRBJ2-5; D remains unclear. This CDR3 is built from 14 residues. Trimming took off 3 bases at V and 3 bases at J, with 12 bases between the two ends. Germline values: CDR1 SGHTS, CDR2 YDEGEE. CDR3 sequence reads: CASSSGPDKETQYF. Written as DNA, the CDR3 is TGTGCCAGCAGCTCCGGGCCCGATAAAGAGACCCAGTACTTC.

The V gene is TRBV4-2, the J gene TRBJ1-2, with 9 positions matching TRBD1. The CDR3 consists of 17 residues. V lost 0 bases and J lost 1; bases outside the gene matches: 6. Germline CDR1 LGHNA, CDR2 YNFKEQ. The CDR3 bases are TGTGCCAGCAGCCAAGATTCGGGGACAGGGAGTAACTATGGCTACACCTTC. Protein sequence: CASSQDSGTGSNYGYTF.

This clone was found a few times. V is TRBV5-1 and J is TRBJ2-3, with 9 bases fitting TRBD1. Germline CDR1 reads SGHRS; CDR2 reads YFSETQ. CDR3 length: 16 amino acids. The J segment lost 6 bases and the V segment lost 4 bases, leaving 12 bases of the junction unmatched. The CDR3 nucleotides are TGCGCCAGCAGCCCCCGTTGGACAGGGGCTGCGGATACGCAGTATTTT. This sequence encodes CASSPRWTGAADTQYF. Full variable domain (missing parts from reference TRBV5-1 and TRBJ2-3): KAGVTQTPRYLIKTRGQQVTLSCSPISGHRSVSWYQQTPGQGLQFLFEYFSETQRNKGNFPGRFSGRQFSNSRSEMNVSTLELGDSALYLCASSPRWTGAADTQYFGPGTRLTVL.

This clone was picked up many times. The rearrangement joins TRBV7-9 to TRBJ2-7; the D call may be TRBD1 or TRBD2 (6 bases each). Germline V CDR1 and CDR2: SEHNR, FQNEAQ (reference sequence). V lost 5 bases, J lost 4 bases, and 18 bases lay in between. This CDR3 spans 15 amino acids. This CDR3 reads CASSTLRGQRYEQYF. The CDR3 nucleotides are TGTGCCAGCAGCACCCTACGGGGGCAGAGGTACGAGCAGTACTTC.

This clone was detected only a few times. The chain uses TRBV14 and TRBJ1-4; D unresolved. V lost 7 bases and J lost 5, with 2 bases in between. CDR1 and CDR2 (germline): SGHDN, FVKESK. The CDR3 covers 10 residues. CDR3 protein: CASTNEKLFF. As DNA, the CDR3 is TGTGCCAGCACAAATGAAAAACTGTTTTTT.

The table lists this clone with a few counts. The sample has other DNA sequences that encode this CDR3 too. The chain carries TRBV10-3 and TRBJ1-2; no firm D call. The V gene lost 6 bases and the J gene lost 2 bases, with 4 bases spanning the gap. The CDR3 covers 11 residues. The V gene's germline CDR1 is ENHRY and CDR2 SYGVKD. CDR3 protein: CAISSNYGYTF. The CDR3 DNA reads as TGTGCCATCAGCTCGAACTATGGCTACACCTTC.

This clone was detected only a few times. The chain is built from TRBV27 and TRBJ2-7; TRBD1 matches at 9 bases. The CDR3 runs to 14 residues. Trimming cost V 3 bases and J 2 bases; bases outside gene matches: 2. CDR1 is MNHEY, CDR2 SMNVEV, per germline (reference sequence). CDR3 sequence reads: CASSFRTGAYEQYF. The CDR3 region has the DNA TGTGCCAGCAGTTTCCGGACAGGGGCCTACGAGCAGTACTTC.